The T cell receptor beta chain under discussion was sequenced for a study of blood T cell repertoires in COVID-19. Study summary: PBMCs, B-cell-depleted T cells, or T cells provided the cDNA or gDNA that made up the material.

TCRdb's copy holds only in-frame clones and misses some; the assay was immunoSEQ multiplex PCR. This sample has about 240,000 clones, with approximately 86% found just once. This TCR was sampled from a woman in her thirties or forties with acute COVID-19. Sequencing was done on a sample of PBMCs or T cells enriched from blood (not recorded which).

CDR3 in DNA: TGTGCCAGCAGTTCCCGGGGGACAGGTTCCTACGAGCAGTACTTC. Translated: CASSSRGTGSYEQYF. This chain uses TRBV6-5 with TRBJ2-7; 8 positions match TRBD1. The CDR3 extends over 15 amino acids. Trimming cost V 4 bases and J 1 base; bases outside gene matches: 6. Germline assignment: CDR1 MNHEY and CDR2 SVGAGI.